The present T cell receptor (beta chain) was sequenced within a study of blood T cell repertoires in COVID-19. Germline CDR1 and CDR2: SEHNR and FQNEAQ (reference sequence). The CDR3 totals 18 residues. J gave up 6 bases and V 5 bases, and 22 bases lay outside the gene matches. Participants were placed into cohorts based on the clinical history they reported. The method was immunoSEQ multiplex PCR; TCRdb's version includes in-frame clones alone and lacks a portion of them. The sample records around 480,000 clones, about nine tenths being singletons. This receptor was taken from a woman aged 18-29 years who had recovered from COVID-19. This chain connects TRBV7-9 to TRBJ2-7, with 7 bases fitting TRBD2. The sample comprised PBMCs or T cells enriched from blood (not recorded which). CDR3 in amino acids: CASSPLGGTSAGRVEQYF. DNA of the CDR3: TGTGCCAGCAGCCCACTGGGGGGAACTAGCGCCGGAAGGGTCGAGCAGTACTTC.